The clone carrying this T cell receptor beta chain was counted only a few times. Its specificity is unknown. These data are taken from a study of blood T cells in healthy people across ages. Study outcomes and limitations: Estimates drawn from one million T cells were deemed to understate diversity. Diversity of TCR beta correlated strongly with naive T cell percentage. The recorded TCR beta diversity per million T cells decreased in a roughly linear manner with age.

The germline CDR1 and CDR2 sequences are LGHNA and YNFKEQ. The CDR3 length is 19 residues. V was clipped by 5 bases and J by 0 bases; unmatched bases: 16. Primers used in a second PCR of roughly 6 to 11 cycles were a sample-barcoded 5' primer and a J-beta primer mix. Each of the cDNA molecules was tagged by a template-switch adaptor with 12 random nucleotides. TCRdb reanalysed the 5' RACE reads using MiXCR and keeps one entry per CDR3 protein. The data contain some 1.1 million distinct CDR3 sequences, roughly two fifths of them singletons. The specimen sequenced was blood. The receptor comes from a man between 18 and 29 years old in good health. J is TRBJ2-3 and V is TRBV4-2, with TRBD2 identical over 8 bases. CDR3 residues: CASSSLEGSGATSTDTQYF. The CDR3 region has the DNA TGTGCCAGCAGCTCCCTCGAGGGTAGCGGGGCAACTAGCACAGATACGCAGTATTTT.